This TCR beta chain appears in the sequencing data of a study of T-cell reconstitution after alpha-beta-depleted transplantation in children. Study results and limitations: Reportedly, roughly two months post-transplant, alpha-beta T cells arose from several hundred expanded graft clones. The study traced high day-60 TCRbeta diversity in some patients to surviving recipient T cells and thymic progenitors. Once a year had passed after transplant, T-cell counts and diversity came mostly from newly produced T cells.

Preparing the TCRbeta library involved the use of unique molecular identifiers. TCRdb reprocessed the PCR reads with MiXCR, giving one entry per CDR3 protein. The table has about 440,000 distinct CDR3 sequences, about 45% seen once. Trimming at V came to 1 base and at J to 4 bases, leaving 2 bases not matched to a gene. The CDR3 extends over 14 amino acids. Germline V gives CDR1 DFQATT, CDR2 SNEGSKA (reference sequence). This clonotype has at least ten counts. Its antigen is unidentified. The clonotype originates from a girl aged 2-15 years with aplastic anemia, due to receive a stem cell transplant. The genes are TRBV20-1 and TRBJ1-5; TRBD1 matches 9 bases. Specimen: PBMCs, collected before TCRalphabeta/CD19-depleted stem cell transplant. CDR3 in amino acids: CSARGDRDNQPQHF. The CDR3 region has the DNA TGCAGTGCTAGAGGGGACAGGGATAATCAGCCCCAGCATTTT.